This TCR beta chain is from a study of CD8+CD57+ T cells in acquired aplastic anemia. Study in general: Sorting CD4+ and CD8+ cells gave DNA averaging approximately 3 ug.

General study points: Patients and controls shared some 30 CD8+ CDR3 sequences, highly expressed in patients.

There are 16 residues in the CDR3. Germline CDR1 SGHRS, CDR2 YFSETQ. With 7 bases removed from V and 0 bases from J, the gap between germline ends came to 17 bases. TCR beta VDJ and CDR3 were profiled, and genomic DNA was the template. TCRdb re-analysed the reads in MiXCR, keeping a single row per CDR3 protein. Here the sample spans about 210,000 distinct CDR3 sequences, 30% to 35% being singletons. This clonotype was picked up a small number of times. Its antigen is not known. The chain uses TRBV5-1 and TRBJ2-1, with D possibly TRBD2 on 5 matching bases. The sequence was collected from a human donor in good health, serving as a control. The specimen sequenced was sorted CD4+, CD8+, or CD8+CD57+ T cells (not recorded which) from PBMCs. Here the CDR3 DNA reads TGCGCCAGCCGAACGTTACGGGATTACTCCTACAATGAGCAGTTCTTC. Translation gives CASRTLRDYSYNEQFF.